What follows are 22 T cell receptor beta chains derived from one specimen sequenced in a study of vaccination and CD4 T cells after COVID-19. These TCRs are of unknown antigen specificity. The Oncomine TCR Beta short-read assay was what sequenced the DNA obtained from cultured CD4+ T cells. Via MiXCR, TCRdb re-called the PCR reads, giving one row per CDR3 protein. The repertoire holds roughly 3,500 distinct CDR3 sequences, 75% to 85% seen once, with 25% to 30% in the top ten. The treatment here: roughly 11-day PBMC culture with coronavirus spike peptide pools or control peptides (ViraFEST assay). The sample taken for sequencing was CD4+ T cells from blood, cultured in vitro. Receptors were obtained from a human donor who had recovered from COVID-19.

Of note for this clonotype: Its ends do not fully match the called genes, so a read error is possible. This chain joins TRBV27 and TRBJ1-2; the D gene is possibly TRBD1 (5 bases). The CDR3 has 15 residues. CDR1 and CDR2 from the germline V gene are MNHEY and SMNVEV (reference sequence). CDR3 DNA sequence: TGTGCCAGCAGTCTATCCCCGCAGGGAGACTATGGCTACACCTTC. Translating it yields CASSLSPQGDYGYTF.

The chain couples TRBV6-2 or TRBV6-3 to TRBJ1-6; 7 bases agree with TRBD1. The CDR3 is 15 amino acids. Trimming at V came to 5 bases and at J to 7 bases, leaving 8 bases not matched to a gene. Germline lookup yields CDR1 MNHEY and CDR2 SVGEGT. The CDR3 reads CASSRWGTENSPLHF. CDR3 DNA sequence: TGTGCCAGCAGTCGTTGGGGGACAGAAAATTCACCCCTCCACTTT.

The chain has TRBV7-6 and TRBJ2-3; D gene ambiguous. The CDR3 is 16 amino acids. CDR1 and CDR2 from the germline V gene are SGHVS and FNYEAQ. The ends were cut back, 1 base at V and 0 bases at J, with 11 bases in the middle. CDR3 coding DNA: TGTGCCAGCAGCTTAGGGTACAGCCCAAGCACAGATACGCAGTATTTT. It translates to CASSLGYSPSTDTQYF.

This clonotype was seen just once. The chain carries TRBV7-2 and TRBJ1-2, with TRBD1 as a possible D gene (5 bases). V was clipped by 3 bases and J by 8 bases, with 13 bases between them. CDR3 length: 13 amino acids. The germline V gene has CDR1 SGHTA and CDR2 FQGNSA. CDR3 nucleotide sequence: TGTGCCAGCAGCTTTTTCGTGGGGGAGGGCTACACCTTC. It codes for CASSFFVGEGYTF.

The V and J genes are TRBV19 and TRBJ2-2, with no clear D. The CDR3 runs to 12 residues. Looked up from germline, CDR1 is LNHDA and CDR2 is SQIVND (reference sequence). The ends were cut back, 4 bases at V and 4 bases at J, with 4 bases in the middle. CDR3 coding DNA: TGTGCCAGTAGTAAGGGCACCGGGGAGCTGTTTTTT. This encodes CASSKGTGELFF.

V gene TRBV14 combines with J gene TRBJ1-1; 7 positions match TRBD1. CDR1 is SGHDN, CDR2 FVKESK, per germline. This CDR3 has 17 residues. J lost 10 bases, V lost 1 base, and 18 bases had no gene match. CDR3: CASSQGALTGSGTRAFF. DNA for the CDR3: TGTGCCAGCAGCCAAGGAGCTTTGACAGGGTCTGGTACGCGAGCTTTCTTT. Filled out from reference TRBV14 and TRBJ1-1, the complete variable domain reads EAGVTQFPSHSVIEKGQTVTLRCDPISGHDNLYWYRRVMGKEIKFLLHFVKESKQDESGMPNNRFLAERTGGTYSTLKVQPAELEDSGVYFCASSQGALTGSGTRAFFGQGTRLTVV.

The genes are TRBV20-1 and TRBJ2-7; 8 bases map to TRBD2. CDR1 is DFQATT and CDR2 is SNEGSKA in the germline V gene (reference sequence). J lost 0 bases, V lost 1 base, and 11 bases had no gene match. The CDR3 length is 17 residues. This chain's CDR3 is CSARVSGGPLSSYEQYF. Written as DNA, the CDR3 is TGCAGTGCTAGAGTGTCGGGGGGGCCTCTTAGCTCCTACGAGCAGTACTTC.

V gene TRBV25-1 combines with J gene TRBJ1-6, with unresolved D. Trimming shortened V by 2 bases and J by 4 bases, and 9 bases separated the two germline ends. Germline CDR1 MGHDK, CDR2 SYGVNS. The CDR3 consists of 15 residues. The CDR3 region has the DNA TGTGCCAGCAGTGAAGGCAGTTCTTATAATTCACCCCTCCACTTT. This codes for CASSEGSSYNSPLHF.

The chain couples TRBV20-1 to TRBJ1-2; a weak D match, TRBD1 (6 bases). This CDR3 contains 15 residues. Germline values: CDR1 DFQATT, CDR2 SNEGSKA (reference sequence). V was pared by 0 bases and J by 8 bases, with 19 bases between. The CDR3 DNA follows: TGCAGTGCTAGAGATCTAGGGGGGAGGGCGGGGGGCTACACCTTC. This gives the protein CSARDLGGRAGGYTF.

This CDR3 reads CASSLEWNTNSPLHF. The CDR3 region has the DNA TGTGCCAGCAGTTTAGAGTGGAACACTAATTCACCCCTCCACTTT. The rearrangement links TRBV27 to TRBJ1-6, with D unclear. The V gene lost 2 bases and the J gene lost 6 bases, with 11 bases spanning the gap. The CDR3 contains 15 residues. Germline lookup yields CDR1 MNHEY and CDR2 SMNVEV (reference sequence).

This clonotype showed up just a few times. The genes are TRBV28 and TRBJ2-1; perhaps TRBD2 as D (5 bases). V shed 10 bases and J shed 2 bases, with 12 bases lying between them. This CDR3 has 13 residues. Germline V gene lookup returns CDR1 MDHEN and CDR2 SYDVKM. For the CDR3, the DNA is TGTGCCACCACGTGGGGAGCCTACAATGAGCAGTTCTTC. It yields the protein CATTWGAYNEQFF.

V is TRBV7-3 and J is TRBJ2-2, with D unclear. Germline assignment: CDR1 SGHTA and CDR2 FQGTGA. This CDR3 contains 13 residues. Trimming took off 5 bases at V and 6 bases at J, with 10 bases between the two ends. CDR3 coding DNA: TGTGCCAGCAGCCCAGGCGTAGCCGGGGAGCTGTTTTTT. It translates to CASSPGVAGELFF.

This chain connects TRBV7-9 to TRBJ1-4, with D perhaps matching TRBD1 (5 bases). There are 16 residues in the CDR3. V was cut by 0 bases and J by 4 bases, with 12 bases left in between. Per the germline V gene, CDR1 is SEHNR and CDR2 is FQNEAQ (reference sequence). The CDR3 nucleotides read TGTGCCAGCAGCTTAGCACTCGGGGCATATAATGAAAAACTGTTTTTT. Its translation is CASSLALGAYNEKLFF.

The chain recombines TRBV15 with TRBJ1-5; D is undetermined. From germline, CDR1 is LNHNV and CDR2 YYDKDF (reference sequence). This CDR3 contains 16 residues. Trimming stripped 2 bases from V and 2 bases from J, with 13 bases between. In DNA form, the CDR3 reads TGTGCCACCAGCAGATCGTATGGTGAAGGCAATCAGCCCCAGCATTTT. Translation gives CATSRSYGEGNQPQHF. Combining the CDR3 with reference TRBV15 and TRBJ1-5 gives the whole variable domain DAMVIQNPRYQVTQFGKPVTLSCSQTLNHNVMYWYQQKSSQAPKLLFHYYDKDFNNEADTPDNFQSRRPNTSFCFLDIRSPGLGDTAMYLCATSRSYGEGNQPQHFGDGTRLSIL.

This clonotype was seen a single time. This chain connects TRBV7-3 to TRBJ1-2; possible D gene TRBD1, 5 bases. Germline CDR1 is SGHTA and CDR2 is FQGTGA. The CDR3 runs to 13 residues. V gave up 5 bases and J gave up 8 bases, with 15 bases separating them. The CDR3 DNA is TGTGCCAGCAGCCCGGGGCAGGGACGAGGCTACACCTTC. Its translation: CASSPGQGRGYTF.

The rearrangement links TRBV20-1 to TRBJ1-2; D is unclear. With 4 bases removed from V and 8 bases from J, the gap between germline ends came to 14 bases. The CDR3 extends over 12 amino acids. Germline V CDR1 and CDR2: DFQATT, SNEGSKA (reference sequence). Here the CDR3 reads CSANIPSRGYTF. CDR3 nucleotide sequence: TGCAGTGCTAATATTCCCAGCAGAGGCTACACCTTC.

V usage is TRBV7-9 and J usage is TRBJ1-2; D not resolved. The CDR3 is made up of 14 amino acids. CDR1 SEHNR and CDR2 FQNEAQ come from the germline V gene (reference sequence). V was shortened by 4 bases and J by 6 bases, with 15 bases between the two germline ends. The CDR3 coding sequence is TGTGCCAGCAGCTCCGAAAGCGGTTCTAATGGCTACACCTTC. This gives the protein CASSSESGSNGYTF.

The chain combines TRBV2 with TRBJ2-3; 8 bases line up with TRBD2. Unmatched junction bases numbered 3, after V lost 4 bases and J lost 3 bases. This CDR3 is 14 amino acids long. Germline V gives CDR1 SNHLY, CDR2 FYNNEI. The CDR3 is CASSGGGRTDTQYF. The CDR3 DNA is TGTGCCAGCAGTGGCGGGGGGCGGACAGATACGCAGTATTTT.

This chain connects TRBV20-1 to TRBJ1-2, with TRBD1 as a possible D gene (5 bases). This CDR3 is 13 amino acids long. The V end lost 1 base, the J end lost 8 bases, and 14 bases lay between the germline ends. Germline lookup yields CDR1 DFQATT and CDR2 SNEGSKA (reference sequence). CDR3 sequence (DNA): TGCAGTGCTAGAGTTGGAGGAGGGGTAGGCTACACCTTC. It specifies CSARVGGGVGYTF.

This clonotype came up a few times. V is TRBV20-1 and J is TRBJ1-6; D gene uncertain. The CDR3 covers 15 residues. The V end was cut by 1 base, the J end by 0 bases, with 7 bases between. Per germline, CDR1 DFQATT and CDR2 SNEGSKA (reference sequence). DNA of the CDR3: TGCAGTGCTAGAGCGCCGGGCTCCTATAATTCACCCCTCCACTTT. Protein: CSARAPGSYNSPLHF.

In its sample, this clonotype was seen a few times. The V and J genes are TRBV6-1 and TRBJ2-3, with 8 bases aligning to TRBD2. CDR3 length: 15 residues. Per the germline V gene, CDR1 is MNHNS and CDR2 is SASEGT. Trimming removed 4 bases from V and 3 bases from J; junction bases left unmatched: 6. Written as DNA, the CDR3 is TGTGCCAGCAGTGTTCCGGGACTAGGGACAGATACGCAGTATTTT. Its protein is CASSVPGLGTDTQYF.

The rearrangement uses TRBV20-1 and TRBJ1-2; D call uncertain. Trimming removed 0 bases from V and 0 bases from J, with 11 bases in between. This CDR3 contains 15 residues. Germline-derived CDR1 and CDR2 are DFQATT and SNEGSKA (reference sequence). CDR3 sequence: CSARDTGRANYGYTF. CDR3 bases: TGCAGTGCTAGAGATACGGGGAGGGCTAACTATGGCTACACCTTC.